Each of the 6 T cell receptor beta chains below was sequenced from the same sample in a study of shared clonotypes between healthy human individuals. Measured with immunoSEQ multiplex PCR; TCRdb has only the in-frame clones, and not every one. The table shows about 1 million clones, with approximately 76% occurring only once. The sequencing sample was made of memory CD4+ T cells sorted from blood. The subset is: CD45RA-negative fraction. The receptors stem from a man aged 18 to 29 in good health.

In DNA form, the CDR3 reads TGTGCCAGCAGTTTCCAAGACAGTATCAGTCAGCCCCAGCATTTT. Translation: CASSFQDSISQPQHF. The chain links TRBV28 to TRBJ1-5; perhaps TRBD1 as D (5 bases). V lost 3 bases to trimming and J lost 6 bases, with 15 bases between them. This CDR3 contains 15 residues. The germline gives CDR1 MDHEN, CDR2 SYDVKM.

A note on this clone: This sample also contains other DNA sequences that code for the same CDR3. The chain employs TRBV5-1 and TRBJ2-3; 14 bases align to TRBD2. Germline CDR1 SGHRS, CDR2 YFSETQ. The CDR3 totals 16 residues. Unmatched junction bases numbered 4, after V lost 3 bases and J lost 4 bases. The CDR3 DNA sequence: TGCGCCAGCAGCTCGGGACTAGCGGGAGCCTCAGATACGCAGTATTTT. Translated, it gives CASSSGLAGASDTQYF.

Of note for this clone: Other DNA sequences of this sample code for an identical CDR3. DNA for the CDR3: TGTGCCAGCTCACCGTCAGGGGGCAACACTGAAGCTTTCTTT. Protein product: CASSPSGGNTEAFF. This chain uses TRBV18 with TRBJ1-1, with 8 bases matching TRBD1. The CDR3 totals 14 residues. After removal of 3 bases from V and 2 bases from J, the junction contained 2 bases not matched to a gene. Germline CDR1 and CDR2: KGHSH and LQKENI.

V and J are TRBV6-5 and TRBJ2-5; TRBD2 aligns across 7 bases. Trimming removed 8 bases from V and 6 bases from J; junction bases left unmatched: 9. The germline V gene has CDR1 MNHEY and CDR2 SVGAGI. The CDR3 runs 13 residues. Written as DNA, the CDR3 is TGTGCCAGCGGGGGGGGGAATGGAAAGACCCAGTACTTC. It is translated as CASGGGNGKTQYF.

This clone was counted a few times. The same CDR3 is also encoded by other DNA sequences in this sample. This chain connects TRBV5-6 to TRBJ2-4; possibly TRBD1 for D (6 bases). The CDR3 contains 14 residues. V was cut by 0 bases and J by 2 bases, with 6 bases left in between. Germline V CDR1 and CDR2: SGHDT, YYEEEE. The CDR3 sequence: CASSLGGPKNIQYF. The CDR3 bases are TGTGCCAGCAGCTTGGGGGGGCCCAAAAACATTCAGTACTTC.

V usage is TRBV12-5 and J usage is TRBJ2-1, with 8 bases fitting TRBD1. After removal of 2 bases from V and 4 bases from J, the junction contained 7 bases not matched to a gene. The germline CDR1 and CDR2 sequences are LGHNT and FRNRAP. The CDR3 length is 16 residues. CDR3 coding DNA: TGTGCTAGTGGTTTGCCCAGGACAGGGTTTTACAATGAGCAGTTCTTC. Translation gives CASGLPRTGFYNEQFF.